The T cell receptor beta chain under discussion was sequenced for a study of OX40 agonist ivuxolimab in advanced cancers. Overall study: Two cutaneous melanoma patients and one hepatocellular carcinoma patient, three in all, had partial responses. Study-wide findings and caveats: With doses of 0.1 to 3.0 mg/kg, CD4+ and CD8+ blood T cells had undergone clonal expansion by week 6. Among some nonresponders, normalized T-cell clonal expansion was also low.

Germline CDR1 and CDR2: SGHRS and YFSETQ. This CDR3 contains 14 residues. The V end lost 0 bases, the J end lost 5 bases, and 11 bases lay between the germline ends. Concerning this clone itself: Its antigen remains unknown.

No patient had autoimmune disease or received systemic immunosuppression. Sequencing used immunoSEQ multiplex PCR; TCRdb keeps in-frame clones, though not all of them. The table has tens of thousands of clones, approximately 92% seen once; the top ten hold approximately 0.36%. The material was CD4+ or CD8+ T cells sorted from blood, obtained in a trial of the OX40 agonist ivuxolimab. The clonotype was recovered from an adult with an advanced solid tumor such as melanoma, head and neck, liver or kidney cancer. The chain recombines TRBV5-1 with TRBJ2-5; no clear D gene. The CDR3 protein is CASSLGTETETQYF. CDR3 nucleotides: TGCGCCAGCAGCTTGGGAACGGAGACGGAGACCCAGTACTTC.